Below are 11 T cell receptor beta chains sequenced from a single sample in a study of T-cell reconstitution after alpha-beta-depleted transplantation in children. Unique molecular identifiers were used in preparing the TCRbeta library. MiXCR, run by TCRdb on the PCR reads, gives a single entry per CDR3 protein. The table includes 500,000 to 600,000 distinct CDR3 sequences, approximately 30% detected once. Sequencing used PBMCs, obtained before TCRalphabeta/CD19-depleted stem cell transplant. These receptors came from a boy younger than two with Wiskott-Aldrich syndrome, due to receive a stem cell transplant.

CDR3: CASSLKLRAFF. The DNA of the CDR3 is TGTGCCAGCAGCTTAAAACTGAGGGCTTTCTTT. The rearrangement uses TRBV7-9 and TRBJ1-1; no definite D call. V gave up 2 bases and J gave up 11 bases, with 9 bases separating them. The germline V gene has CDR1 SEHNR and CDR2 FQNEAQ (reference sequence). The CDR3 has 11 residues.

This clonotype was counted only a few times. This chain uses TRBV5-1 with TRBJ2-6; 9 bases map to TRBD1. The V gene end was trimmed by 3 bases and the J gene end by 11 bases; junction bases not matched to a gene: 9. The CDR3 has 15 residues. Germline-derived CDR1 and CDR2 are SGHRS and YFSETQ. The CDR3 nucleotides read TGCGCCAGCAGCTCCCGACAGGGGGGTATTGACGTCCTGACTTTC. Translation: CASSSRQGGIDVLTF.

The chain links TRBV12-3 or TRBV12-4 to TRBJ2-7; D not resolved. The CDR3 extends over 12 amino acids. The V gene lost 8 bases and the J gene lost 2 bases, with 10 bases spanning the gap. This chain's CDR3 is CASGYRTYEQYF. In DNA form, the CDR3 reads TGTGCCAGCGGGTACAGAACCTACGAGCAGTACTTC.

The gene calls are TRBV5-1 and TRBJ1-2; a weak D match, TRBD1 (5 bases). V lost 2 bases and J 8 bases, leaving 16 bases between the germline ends. CDR1 is SGHRS, CDR2 YFSETQ, per germline. This CDR3 contains 14 residues. CDR3 amino acids: CASSFQLQGEGYTF. The CDR3 DNA reads TGCGCCAGCAGCTTCCAACTTCAGGGAGAAGGCTACACCTTC.

This chain uses TRBV12-3 or TRBV12-4 with TRBJ2-1; D is perhaps TRBD1 (6 bases). CDR3 length equals 12 residues. V gave up 5 bases and J gave up 12 bases, with 14 bases separating them. The CDR3 is CASSPSRGGQFF. As DNA, the CDR3 is TGTGCCAGCAGTCCTTCCAGGGGTGGGCAGTTCTTC.

The rearrangement joins TRBV20-1 to TRBJ2-4; 7 bases are shared with TRBD1. CDR3 length: 17 amino acids. Germline assignment: CDR1 DFQATT and CDR2 SNEGSKA (reference sequence). Trimming removed 1 base from V and 0 bases from J; junction bases left unmatched: 9. CDR3 sequence (DNA): TGCAGTGCTAGAGTCCAGGGGGTAAAATTAGCCAAAAACATTCAGTACTTC. Its protein is CSARVQGVKLAKNIQYF.

This clonotype was seen a few times. This chain joins TRBV5-1 and TRBJ1-2, with D uncertain. There are 13 residues in the CDR3. Trimming cost V 0 bases and J 8 bases, with 11 bases left between them. Germline V gene sequence: CDR1 SGHRS, CDR2 YFSETQ. Here the CDR3 reads CASSLGAGCGYTF. The DNA of the CDR3 is TGCGCCAGCAGCTTGGGGGCAGGCTGCGGCTACACCTTC.

In its sample, this clonotype was seen a few times. A read error may account for a junction end that differs from germline. The chain combines TRBV12-3 or TRBV12-4 with TRBJ2-7, with a weak D call TRBD2 (6 bases). The CDR3 spans 13 residues. The CDR3 region has the DNA TGCGCCAGCAGCTTGTCCGGGAGAGGCGAGCAGTACTTC. Encoded protein: CASSLSGRGEQYF.

This clonotype was counted between two and nine times. This chain uses TRBV28 with TRBJ2-1; 7 nucleotides align to TRBD2. Germline V gene data show CDR1 as MDHEN and CDR2 as SYDVKM. The CDR3 spans 17 residues. Unmatched junction bases numbered 12, after V lost 5 bases and J lost 2 bases. The CDR3 loop is CASSPGGKRGTYNEQFF. CDR3 nucleotides: TGTGCCAGCAGTCCCGGGGGTAAGCGGGGTACCTACAATGAGCAGTTCTTC.

V is TRBV2 and J is TRBJ1-2; no definite D call. V lost 8 bases to trimming and J lost 4 bases, with 11 bases between them. This CDR3 contains 12 residues. CDR1 is SNHLY, CDR2 FYNNEI, per germline. The CDR3 sequence is CASHERTYGYTF. CDR3 nucleotide sequence: TGTGCCAGCCACGAACGTACCTATGGCTACACCTTC.

This clonotype has a handful of counts. The CDR3 region has the DNA TGTGCCAGCAGTCCTAGGGCGAACCCAAAACTGTTTTTT. Its protein product is CASSPRANPKLFF. This chain links TRBV27 with TRBJ1-4, with D uncertain. Germline lookup yields CDR1 MNHEY and CDR2 SMNVEV (reference sequence). Trimming stripped 5 bases from V and 10 bases from J, with 14 bases between. The CDR3 has 13 residues.